This TCR beta chain was retrieved from a study of CD8 T cells in Susac syndrome (dated by TCRdb to the late 2010s). Some background on the complete study: The study used repertoire sequencing to test whether antigen drove CD8+ T cell activation and differentiation in Susac syndrome. Study-wide conclusions, independent of this receptor: The number of individuals in the TCR sequencing and HLA analysis was acknowledged as relatively small.

RNA was extracted using the RNeasy kit, and roughly 0.45 to 1 ug of the RNA was reverse transcribed with random hexamers. The immunoSEQ multiplex PCR assay, covering 54 Vbeta and 13 Jbeta segments, was used to amplify TCR beta CDR3 regions. PCR amplification bias was corrected by using a synthetic template baseline for primer optimization and computational correction. Per the authors' processing: Reads were annotated to V, D and J genes per IMGT and analyzed with immunoSEQ Analyzer, keeping only productive sequences. Clonality was computed as one minus Shannon entropy normalized by log2 of the number of productive unique sequences. For each patient and control, public and private clones were evaluated within the 100 most prevalent clones. Clones were defined as Susac-specific if absent from the healthy and MS cohorts, from 1052 published viral clones and from other ImmuneACCESS disease sequences. TCRdb itself trimmed the public reads at Q25 with fastp, ran MiXCR and retained productive beta chains. Each CDR3 protein gets just one entry, which takes the most common genes and DNA from the rows behind it. The V and J calls reflect TCRdb's pipeline rather than the authors' work. The sample data list roughly 200,000 distinct CDR3 sequences, and 95% of these were observed just once. The ten largest clones represent approximately 0.082% of the sample.

As to this clonotype: This clone's antigen is unknown. Per-base qualities were not stored, and no clone one base away is much larger.

High-throughput TCR beta sequencing profiled peripheral blood CD8+ and CD4+ T cells from healthy donors, Susac syndrome patients and multiple sclerosis patients. The multiple sclerosis controls were treatment-naive patients who had stable or active relapsing-remitting disease and met the revised McDonald criteria. CD8+ TEMRA cells were enriched by FACS, while bulk CD8+ and CD4+ T cells were purified by magnetic negative isolation. Blood was drawn into EDTA tubes, processed within 24 hours, and PBMCs were isolated by density gradient centrifugation. PBMCs intended for TCR sequencing were frozen in liquid nitrogen and were later thawed in a 37 degrees C water bath. The sorted or isolated CD4+, CD8+ and CD8+ TEMRA cells reached a purity of at least 90%. V loses 3 bases at its end and J loses 3 bases; junction bases beyond the gene matches: 1. CDR1 and CDR2 are read off the germline V gene as KGHSH and LQKENI. The CDR3 runs 14 amino acids, cysteine and phenylalanine included. The retained sequence is limited to the CDR3, 42 bases, with the frame set at the first base.

This receptor chain uses TRBV18 and TRBJ1-5, with 8 middle bases fitting TRBD1. This receptor was identified in a human donor with multiple sclerosis. Sequencing input: CD4+ T cells from PBMCs. The CDR3 region reads CASSPDRDNQPQHF. The DNA sequence is TGTGCCAGCTCACCGGACAGGGACAATCAGCCCCAGCATTTT.